This TCR beta chain was profiled in a study of blood T cell repertoires in COVID-19. Study at large: There were acute and convalescent COVID-19 samples, and they came from the United States, Italy and Spain.

Clones were read by immunoSEQ multiplex PCR, and TCRdb kept only the in-frame ones, dropping some. Here the sample spans some 320,000 clones, 80% to 90% being singletons. This clonotype originated in a woman between 25 and 40 years old who had recovered from COVID-19. Sequencing was performed on PBMCs or T cells enriched from blood (not recorded which).

In nucleotides, the CDR3 is TGTGCCAGCAGCTTTTGGCTGGGACTCAGGGCCGATGAGCAGTTCTTC. Its translation: CASSFWLGLRADEQFF. The chain is built from TRBV5-8 and TRBJ2-1; tentatively, D is TRBD2 (6 bases). The CDR3 contains 16 residues. V was trimmed by 2 bases and J by 8 bases, leaving 20 bases between them. CDR1 and CDR2 from the germline V gene are SGHTS and YDEGEE.